These T cell receptor beta chains were read from a single sample in a study of T cell repertoires in cytomegalovirus infection. TCRdb re-analysed the reads in MiXCR, keeping a single row per CDR3 protein. The sample shows around 200,000 distinct CDR3 sequences, around 35% of them seen only once. These receptors have no known antigen. The sample in question was CD8+ T cells from cultured PBMCs, obtained from culture after CMV antigen stimulation. The source is a human donor in good health (CMV status not recorded). Some clones in this sample may be carry-over from other donors' samples. CDR3s include the opening cysteine and the closing phenylalanine or tryptophan. D genes are given only for firm matches. Clone size, where shown, is once, few, many, or a class for clones that have expanded.

j_call clone_size d_call v_call cdr3_aa cdr3_nt
TRBJ2-7 few TRBD1 TRBV11-1 CASSPNRGPYEQYF TGTGCCAGCAGCCCCAACAGGGGGCCCTACGAGCAGTACTTC
TRBJ2-7 - - TRBV27 CASSSMTGRFGEQYF TGTGCCAGCAGTTCCATGACAGGGAGGTTCGGCGAGCAGTACTTC
TRBJ1-6 few - TRBV7-8 CASSLGGGGIESPLHF TGTGCCAGCAGCTTGGGAGGGGGGGGGATCGAGTCACCCCTCCACTTT
TRBJ1-1 - - TRBV11-2 CASSPRNGRNTEAFF TGTGCCAGCAGCCCGAGAAATGGACGGAACACTGAAGCTTTCTTT
TRBJ2-1 - TRBD2 TRBV9 CASSVMLAGSSEQFF TGTGCCAGCAGCGTAATGCTAGCGGGCTCTAGTGAGCAGTTCTTC
TRBJ1-5 once - TRBV19 CASSIRNSNQPQHF TGTGCCAGTAGTATAAGGAACAGTAATCAGCCCCAGCATTTT
TRBJ1-2 many - TRBV6-1 CASTNTGTYYGYTF TGTGCCAGCACCAACACAGGGACCTACTATGGCTACACCTTC
TRBJ2-1 - - TRBV7-8 CASSASGGDRSYNEQFF TGTGCCAGCAGCGCTTCCGGGGGAGATCGGTCCTACAATGAGCAGTTCTTC
TRBJ1-5 - TRBD1 TRBV27 CASSWGQGAGQPQHF TGTGCCAGCAGTTGGGGACAGGGGGCAGGACAGCCCCAGCATTTT
TRBJ2-7 - - TRBV12-3/TRBV12-4 CASSLLRGGASYEQYF TGTGCCAGCAGCCTCCTCCGGGGTGGAGCGTCCTACGAGCAGTACTTC
TRBJ2-1 once TRBD2 TRBV10-3 CAISEDGRNEQFF TGTGCCATCAGTGAAGACGGGAGGAATGAGCAGTTCTTC
TRBJ2-7 - TRBD2 TRBV20-1 CSARDWEGTSSYEQYF TGCAGTGCTAGAGATTGGGAGGGTACCAGCTCCTACGAGCAGTACTTC
TRBJ2-3 - TRBD2 TRBV5-1 CASDSGLAGGADTQYF TGCGCCAGCGACTCCGGACTAGCGGGAGGAGCAGATACGCAGTATTTT
TRBJ2-1 - TRBD2 TRBV19 CASSSAGGTNEQFF TGTGCCAGTAGTAGTGCGGGAGGGACAAATGAGCAGTTCTTC
TRBJ2-7 - TRBD2 TRBV28 CATSKANPSGRIYEQYF TGTGCCACTTCTAAAGCTAATCCTAGCGGGAGGATCTACGAGCAGTACTTC
TRBJ1-1 - TRBD1 TRBV7-9 CASSSGGVNTEAFF TGTGCCAGCAGCTCAGGGGGGGTAAACACTGAAGCTTTCTTT
TRBJ2-7 - TRBD1 TRBV6-1 CASSSVQGAHEQYF TGTGCCAGCAGTTCCGTACAGGGGGCCCACGAGCAGTACTTC
TRBJ1-1 - TRBD1 TRBV7-1 CASSSGQGGIEAFF TGTGCCAGCAGCTCGGGACAGGGAGGGATTGAAGCTTTCTTT
TRBJ2-7 once TRBD2 TRBV12-3/TRBV12-4 CASSPSGGLGSEQYF TGTGCCAGCAGTCCCTCGGGAGGGCTCGGCTCCGAGCAGTACTTC
TRBJ2-2 - - TRBV7-4 CASSSTRQGIRANTGELFF TGTGCCAGCAGCTCAACAAGGCAGGGAATTCGAGCGAACACCGGGGAGCTGTTTTTT
TRBJ1-5 few - TRBV13 CASSLGPGGPQHF TGTGCCAGCAGCTTAGGCCCGGGGGGGCCCCAGCATTTT
TRBJ2-7 few - TRBV7-8 CASSLVTRGAYEQYF TGTGCCAGCAGCTTAGTGACCAGGGGTGCCTACGAGCAGTACTTC
TRBJ1-1 - - TRBV19 CASSIAPGADEAFF TGTGCCAGTAGTATAGCACCCGGGGCCGACGAAGCTTTCTTT
TRBJ1-2 - TRBD1 TRBV7-9 CASSPEQGAGIGGYTF TGTGCCAGCAGCCCCGAACAGGGGGCAGGGATAGGTGGCTACACCTTC
TRBJ1-1 few TRBD1 TRBV27 CASSWGSGGTEAFF TGTGCCAGCAGTTGGGGGTCAGGGGGTACTGAAGCTTTCTTT
TRBJ2-7 - - TRBV7-2 CASSLSQGYSYEQYF TGTGCCAGCAGCTTAAGCCAGGGGTACTCCTACGAGCAGTACTTC
TRBJ2-3 few TRBD1 TRBV27 CASSPSTGMSTDTQYF TGTGCCAGCAGTCCCTCGACAGGGATGAGCACAGATACGCAGTATTTT